This T cell receptor (beta chain) was retrieved from a study of regulatory dendritic cells for organ transplantation (dated by TCRdb to about 2017). With respect to the entire study: The TCRbeta repertoires of sorted naive and memory CD4+ and CD8+ T cells were sequenced before and after allostimulation with regulatory or mature dendritic cells. Broader findings and caveats from the paper: Of the resting subsets, the one holding the most alloreactive TCR clonotypes was memory CD8+ T cells. In both subjects, allostimulation led to expansion of memory CD8+ clones, although regulatory dendritic cells appeared to cause more limited expansion than mature dendritic cells did. Only a couple of subjects were sequenced, and the authors noted considerable between-individual heterogeneity in the alloreactive memory CD8+ T cell pool. Highly diverse repertoires were observed in naive CD4+ and CD8+ T cells, whereas lower diversity was observed in memory cells, and the most oligoclonal repertoires were found in memory CD8+ cells.

Only one count was recorded for this clone. Its antigen is not yet known. No per-base quality is available; no much larger clone lies one base away. Multiplexed two-step PCR with Vbeta-specific forward primers and Jbeta-specific reverse primers was used to amplify TCRbeta CDR3 regions. The TCRbeta libraries were sequenced on an Illumina instrument via the immunoSEQ service. The study's own analysis went as follows. IMGT annotation was used to assign V, D and J genes, and synthetic CDR3 analogues were used to correct counts for multiplex PCR bias. The immunoSEQ Analyzer calculated repertoire clonality as one minus the normalized Shannon entropy. Clonal expansion was defined by Fisher's exact test with Benjamini-Hochberg false discovery rate control, using two-tailed P<0.01. Imported from immuneACCESS, the table was reduced by TCRdb to in-frame sequences with V and J called. These copies leave out some clones; in studies compared against another copy, an unresolved V gene accounts for under half, and the cause of the remainder is not known. V, J and clone size are those of that table, while D and trimming were read from the DNA. This sample is represented by roughly 27,000 clones; approximately 86% of them were singletons. The ten largest account for approximately 0.43% of the sample.

FACS was used to sort CD4+ or CD8+ cells into naive T cells (CD45RA+) and memory T cells (CD45RO+). Two healthy control subjects provided the T cells used for TCR sequencing. Unstimulated sorted T cell subsets were used as baseline controls for the mixed lymphocyte reactions. The Qiagen DNeasy Blood & Tissue Kit was used for extraction of genomic DNA. From cysteine to phenylalanine, the CDR3 is 15 amino acids long. The retained sequence is limited to the CDR3, 45 bases, with the frame set at the first base. CDR1 and CDR2, per the germline V gene, are SGHRS and YFSETQ. V is reduced by 5 bases and J by 6 bases, leaving a spacing of 20 bases between them.

This receptor was obtained from a human donor in good health. Sequencing used naive CD8+ T cells from blood. The label giving this sample's cell subset or site can be read as: CD45RA+ naive T cells. Here the chain combines TRBV5-1 and TRBJ1-1; TRBD1 is a possible D gene, resting on 6 matching bases. The CDR3 in this case is CASRSVDRPFPEAFF. The DNA sequence is given as TGCGCCAGCAGATCTGTAGACAGGCCCTTTCCTGAAGCTTTCTTT.